What follows is one T cell receptor (beta chain) and its context. This specimen comes from a study of blood T cell repertoires in COVID-19. For the study at large: Sources were T cells, B-cell-depleted T cells, or PBMCs; the material itself was cDNA or gDNA.

Germline V lookup: CDR1 LGHNT, CDR2 FRNRAP. The CDR3 has 13 residues. Between the trimmed V and J ends, which lost 2 bases and 6 bases, there was a span of 11 bases. Assay used: immunoSEQ multiplex PCR; TCRdb lists only in-frame clones, some missing. The data contain over 300,000 clones, roughly 88% of them seen just once; the ten biggest clones take up less than 2.5%. The receptor was isolated from a man aged 30 to 39 who had recovered from COVID-19. The sequencing input was PBMCs or T cells enriched from blood (not recorded which). The chain combines TRBV12-5 with TRBJ2-7, with D possibly being TRBD2 (6 bases). CDR3: CASGLPPGGEQYF. The CDR3, as DNA: TGTGCTAGTGGTTTGCCCCCCGGGGGCGAGCAGTACTTC.